Listed below are T cell receptor beta chains from one sample, sequenced in a study of blood T cells in healthy people across ages. In TCRdb, the 5' RACE reads were re-called with MiXCR into one record per CDR3 protein. The sample lists approximately 600,000 distinct CDR3 sequences, about 54% occurring once. The sequenced sample was blood. These receptors originate from a man between 60 and 75 years old in good health. Both conserved end residues are part of each CDR3. Fields, in order: clone size, D gene, CDR3 length, J gene, V gene, CDR3 DNA, CDR3 protein. The D gene is left open where the match is weak. Clone sizes are given selectively: once, few, many, or a class where the clone is expanded.

clone size: .
D gene: .
CDR3 length: 12
J gene: TRBJ2-7
V gene: TRBV29-1
CDR3 DNA: TGCAGCGTTGAAACGATCTCCTACGAGCAGTACTTC
CDR3 protein: CSVETISYEQYF

clone size: .
D gene: .
CDR3 length: 15
J gene: TRBJ1-2
V gene: TRBV18
CDR3 DNA: TGTGCCAGCTCACCACGTCAGGGGCCTAACTATGGCTACACCTTC
CDR3 protein: CASSPRQGPNYGYTF

clone size: .
D gene: .
CDR3 length: 16
J gene: TRBJ1-1
V gene: TRBV5-5
CDR3 DNA: TGTGCCAGCAGCTTGAAACGGAGGGACGTAAACACTGAAGCTTTCTTT
CDR3 protein: CASSLKRRDVNTEAFF

clone size: .
D gene: .
CDR3 length: 13
J gene: TRBJ1-1
V gene: TRBV12-3/TRBV12-4
CDR3 DNA: TGTGCCAGCAGTTTCAGCAGGAACAGTGAAGCTTTCTTT
CDR3 protein: CASSFSRNSEAFF

clone size: .
D gene: .
CDR3 length: 14
J gene: TRBJ2-5
V gene: TRBV5-1
CDR3 DNA: TGCGCCAGCAGCCGCCGGGACACACAAGAGACCCAGTACTTC
CDR3 protein: CASSRRDTQETQYF

clone size: .
D gene: .
CDR3 length: 14
J gene: TRBJ2-5
V gene: TRBV7-2
CDR3 DNA: TGTGCCAGCAGCTTAGTTTACACGAAAGAGACCCAGTACTTC
CDR3 protein: CASSLVYTKETQYF

clone size: .
D gene: TRBD2
CDR3 length: 17
J gene: TRBJ2-4
V gene: TRBV20-1
CDR3 DNA: TGCAGTGCTAGAGATGGAGCGGGGAGGCTAGCCAAAGACATTCAGTACTTC
CDR3 protein: CSARDGAGRLAKDIQYF

clone size: .
D gene: .
CDR3 length: 15
J gene: TRBJ2-5
V gene: TRBV6-5
CDR3 DNA: TGTGCCAGCAGTCTCGTTGGCATCTTCCAAGAGACCCAGTACTTC
CDR3 protein: CASSLVGIFQETQYF

clone size: .
D gene: TRBD2
CDR3 length: 14
J gene: TRBJ2-3
V gene: TRBV10-3
CDR3 DNA: TGTGCCATCATGACTAGCGGAGGCACAGATACGCAGTATTTT
CDR3 protein: CAIMTSGGTDTQYF

clone size: once
D gene: .
CDR3 length: 15
J gene: TRBJ2-3
V gene: TRBV20-1
CDR3 DNA: TGCAGTGCTAGAGATTTCGGGCGGTCCGAAGATACGCAGTATTTT
CDR3 protein: CSARDFGRSEDTQYF

clone size: .
D gene: TRBD1
CDR3 length: 14
J gene: TRBJ2-7
V gene: TRBV29-1
CDR3 DNA: TGCAGCGTTACCGGGACAGGGTTAGCCTACGAGCAGTACTTC
CDR3 protein: CSVTGTGLAYEQYF

clone size: .
D gene: .
CDR3 length: 14
J gene: TRBJ1-2
V gene: TRBV5-6
CDR3 DNA: TGTGCCAGCAGCACCTCACAGGGCGGCTATGGCTACACCTTC
CDR3 protein: CASSTSQGGYGYTF

clone size: .
D gene: .
CDR3 length: 13
J gene: TRBJ1-2
V gene: TRBV6-1
CDR3 DNA: TGTGCCAGCAGTCAGGAGATCAGCTATGGCTACACCTTC
CDR3 protein: CASSQEISYGYTF

clone size: .
D gene: .
CDR3 length: 13
J gene: TRBJ2-5
V gene: TRBV27
CDR3 DNA: TGTGCCAGCACCCCTCGGATGGGGGAGACCCAGTACTTC
CDR3 protein: CASTPRMGETQYF

clone size: .
D gene: .
CDR3 length: 17
J gene: TRBJ2-1
V gene: TRBV15
CDR3 DNA: TGTGCCACCAGCACCCCCGGCCGGGGGAGCTCCTACAATGAGCAGTTCTTC
CDR3 protein: CATSTPGRGSSYNEQFF

clone size: .
D gene: .
CDR3 length: 15
J gene: TRBJ1-4
V gene: TRBV10-3
CDR3 DNA: TGTGCCATCAGTGAGTCCCCCCAGGGCGGGGAAAAACTGTTTTTT
CDR3 protein: CAISESPQGGEKLFF

clone size: .
D gene: TRBD2
CDR3 length: 17
J gene: TRBJ2-5
V gene: TRBV7-2
CDR3 DNA: TGTGCCAGCAGCTATCGGGGGCGGACTAGCGGGGGAGAGACCCAGTACTTC
CDR3 protein: CASSYRGRTSGGETQYF

clone size: .
D gene: TRBD1
CDR3 length: 14
J gene: TRBJ1-1
V gene: TRBV3-1
CDR3 DNA: TGTGCCAGCAGCCAAGAGACAGGGGTAACTGAAGCTTTCTTT
CDR3 protein: CASSQETGVTEAFF

clone size: .
D gene: .
CDR3 length: 14
J gene: TRBJ2-5
V gene: TRBV5-1
CDR3 DNA: TGCGCCAGCAGCTTCCAGACAATCCAAGAGACCCAGTACTTC
CDR3 protein: CASSFQTIQETQYF

clone size: .
D gene: TRBD2
CDR3 length: 15
J gene: TRBJ2-5
V gene: TRBV5-1
CDR3 DNA: TGCGCCAGCAGCTTGTCTAGCGGGGTCCAAGAGACCCAGTACTTC
CDR3 protein: CASSLSSGVQETQYF

clone size: .
D gene: .
CDR3 length: 11
J gene: TRBJ2-7
V gene: TRBV21-1
CDR3 DNA: TGTGCCAGCGGAGGGAACGGCGAGCAGTACTTC
CDR3 protein: CASGGNGEQYF

clone size: .
D gene: TRBD2
CDR3 length: 14
J gene: TRBJ2-3
V gene: TRBV2
CDR3 DNA: TGTGCCAGCAGACCTGCTAGCGGGGTTCCCCCTTCGTATTTT
CDR3 protein: CASRPASGVPPSYF

clone size: .
D gene: TRBD2
CDR3 length: 13
J gene: TRBJ2-5
V gene: TRBV20-1
CDR3 DNA: TGCAGTGCAGGGCGGGGGGCAGGAGAGACCCGGTACTTC
CDR3 protein: CSAGRGAGETRYF

clone size: .
D gene: TRBD2
CDR3 length: 14
J gene: TRBJ2-7
V gene: TRBV13
CDR3 DNA: TGTGCCAGCAGCCCGCGACTAGCACCCTACGAGCAGTACTTC
CDR3 protein: CASSPRLAPYEQYF

clone size: .
D gene: .
CDR3 length: 15
J gene: TRBJ2-7
V gene: TRBV11-2
CDR3 DNA: TGTGCCAGCAGCCCCCCAGGGCTTGGCACCTACGAGCAGTACTTC
CDR3 protein: CASSPPGLGTYEQYF

clone size: .
D gene: .
CDR3 length: 14
J gene: TRBJ2-1
V gene: TRBV7-6
CDR3 DNA: TGTGCCAGCAGCTACGCCCTAGCCTACAATGAGCAGTTCTTC
CDR3 protein: CASSYALAYNEQFF

clone size: .
D gene: .
CDR3 length: 14
J gene: TRBJ2-1
V gene: TRBV7-2
CDR3 DNA: TGTGCCAGCAGGTTCAGGGGAACCTACAATGAGCAGTTCTTC
CDR3 protein: CASRFRGTYNEQFF

clone size: .
D gene: .
CDR3 length: 15
J gene: TRBJ1-2
V gene: TRBV27
CDR3 DNA: TGTGCCAGCAGTTTATCTCGTGGACCTTGGAATGGCTACACCTTC
CDR3 protein: CASSLSRGPWNGYTF

clone size: .
D gene: .
CDR3 length: 16
J gene: TRBJ2-3
V gene: TRBV11-2
CDR3 DNA: TGTGCCAGCAGCCTAACCGGACAGACTAGCACAGATACGCAGTATTTT
CDR3 protein: CASSLTGQTSTDTQYF

clone size: few
D gene: TRBD1
CDR3 length: 15
J gene: TRBJ2-7
V gene: TRBV6-2/TRBV6-3
CDR3 DNA: TGTGCCAGTCCGAGAGATGGACAGGTCATCTACGAGCAGTACTTC
CDR3 protein: CASPRDGQVIYEQYF

clone size: .
D gene: .
CDR3 length: 14
J gene: TRBJ2-7
V gene: TRBV7-9
CDR3 DNA: TGTGCCAGCAGTGGGGATCTACCCGAGTACGAGCAGTACTTC
CDR3 protein: CASSGDLPEYEQYF

clone size: .
D gene: TRBD2
CDR3 length: 15
J gene: TRBJ2-1
V gene: TRBV18
CDR3 DNA: TGTGCCAGCTCACGGACTAGCGGGGCGAGTTATGAGCAGTTCTTC
CDR3 protein: CASSRTSGASYEQFF

clone size: .
D gene: .
CDR3 length: 15
J gene: TRBJ1-1
V gene: TRBV4-1
CDR3 DNA: TGCGCCAGCAGCCAAGGGATACAAGGAAAAACTGAAGCTTTCTTT
CDR3 protein: CASSQGIQGKTEAFF

clone size: .
D gene: .
CDR3 length: 15
J gene: TRBJ1-2
V gene: TRBV12-3/TRBV12-4
CDR3 DNA: TGTGCCAGCAGTTCCCCCTTCGAGAGGTCCTATGGCTACACCTTC
CDR3 protein: CASSSPFERSYGYTF

clone size: .
D gene: .
CDR3 length: 15
J gene: TRBJ1-2
V gene: TRBV6-6
CDR3 DNA: TGTGCCAGCAGGTGGCTTCGAGGTGCCAACTATGGCTACACCTTC
CDR3 protein: CASRWLRGANYGYTF

clone size: few
D gene: TRBD2
CDR3 length: 14
J gene: TRBJ2-3
V gene: TRBV2
CDR3 DNA: TGTGCCAGCAGTCTAGCGGGGTTTACAGATACGCAGTATTTT
CDR3 protein: CASSLAGFTDTQYF

clone size: .
D gene: .
CDR3 length: 14
J gene: TRBJ2-3
V gene: TRBV5-5
CDR3 DNA: TGTGCCAGCAGCTTGGCAGGCGCGGGGAATACGCAGTATTTT
CDR3 protein: CASSLAGAGNTQYF

clone size: .
D gene: TRBD1
CDR3 length: 16
J gene: TRBJ1-6
V gene: TRBV20-1
CDR3 DNA: TGCAGTGCTAGCTCGGGACAGACCCATCTTGATTCACCCCTCCACTTT
CDR3 protein: CSASSGQTHLDSPLHF

clone size: .
D gene: TRBD1
CDR3 length: 15
J gene: TRBJ2-1
V gene: TRBV15
CDR3 DNA: TGTGCCACCGAGCCCGACAGGGCGGTGTTCTATGAGCAGTTCTTC
CDR3 protein: CATEPDRAVFYEQFF

clone size: few
D gene: .
CDR3 length: 12
J gene: TRBJ2-7
V gene: TRBV12-3/TRBV12-4
CDR3 DNA: TGTGCCAGCAGTTGGGATCGGGACGAGCAGTACTTC
CDR3 protein: CASSWDRDEQYF

clone size: .
D gene: TRBD2
CDR3 length: 16
J gene: TRBJ2-3
V gene: TRBV24-1
CDR3 DNA: TGTGCCACCAGTGACCCAACTAGCGGGGACACAGATACGCAGTATTTT
CDR3 protein: CATSDPTSGDTDTQYF

clone size: .
D gene: .
CDR3 length: 17
J gene: TRBJ2-1
V gene: TRBV12-3/TRBV12-4
CDR3 DNA: TGTGCCAGCAGTTTTGGGGGGGCCCCGTCCATGCACAATGAGCAGTTCTTC
CDR3 protein: CASSFGGAPSMHNEQFF

clone size: .
D gene: .
CDR3 length: 15
J gene: TRBJ1-1
V gene: TRBV4-2
CDR3 DNA: TGTGCCAGCAGCCAAGATCAAGACAGGTCGACTGAAGCTTTCTTT
CDR3 protein: CASSQDQDRSTEAFF

clone size: .
D gene: .
CDR3 length: 17
J gene: TRBJ2-1
V gene: TRBV6-6
CDR3 DNA: TGTGCCAGCAGTTACTGGGCTGGTGGGAGAGGGGGCAATGAGCAGTTCTTC
CDR3 protein: CASSYWAGGRGGNEQFF

clone size: few
D gene: TRBD1
CDR3 length: 16
J gene: TRBJ2-5
V gene: TRBV5-1
CDR3 DNA: TGCGCCAGCAGCTCTGCGGACAGGCCGGGCCAAGAGACCCAGTACTTC
CDR3 protein: CASSSADRPGQETQYF

clone size: .
D gene: .
CDR3 length: 14
J gene: TRBJ2-5
V gene: TRBV7-9
CDR3 DNA: TGTGCCAGCAGCGTAGGCCTAGCGCGGGAGACCCAGTACTTC
CDR3 protein: CASSVGLARETQYF

clone size: .
D gene: .
CDR3 length: 12
J gene: TRBJ1-4
V gene: TRBV4-1
CDR3 DNA: TGCGCCAGCAGCCAAGACTGGGAAAAACTGTTTTTT
CDR3 protein: CASSQDWEKLFF

clone size: once
D gene: TRBD1
CDR3 length: 15
J gene: TRBJ2-1
V gene: TRBV6-2/TRBV6-3
CDR3 DNA: TGTGCCAGCAGTTACGACAGGGGCTCCTACAATGAGCAGTTCTTC
CDR3 protein: CASSYDRGSYNEQFF

clone size: .
D gene: .
CDR3 length: 15
J gene: TRBJ2-3
V gene: TRBV12-3/TRBV12-4
CDR3 DNA: TGTGCCAGCAGTCCTCAGGGCGCCGGCACAGATACGCAGTATTTT
CDR3 protein: CASSPQGAGTDTQYF

clone size: .
D gene: TRBD2
CDR3 length: 14
J gene: TRBJ2-1
V gene: TRBV29-1
CDR3 DNA: TGCAGCGTTGAAGGTTTTAGCGGGGGGAATGAGCAGTTCTTC
CDR3 protein: CSVEGFSGGNEQFF

clone size: .
D gene: .
CDR3 length: 14
J gene: TRBJ1-2
V gene: TRBV4-2
CDR3 DNA: TGTGCCAGCAGCCAAGATTGGGGGGGAGCTGGCTACACCTTC
CDR3 protein: CASSQDWGGAGYTF